This T cell receptor (beta chain) originates from a study of control samples from healthy donors and cancer patients. This clone was seen more than once but under ten times. Generated by immunoSEQ multiplex PCR, the TCRdb table keeps only in-frame clones and is missing some. Among hundreds of thousands of clones listed, roughly 87% were seen once. CDR3 length: 16 amino acids. Per germline, CDR1 MNHEY and CDR2 SMNVEV (reference sequence). With V trimmed by 5 bases and J by 3 bases, 7 bases remained unmatched. This chain uses TRBV27 with TRBJ1-2, with 12 bases fitting TRBD1. This clonotype originated in a woman aged 55-70 years with lung cancer. Material for sequencing was PBMCs. This chain's CDR3 is CASSAIGTGGDYGYTF. DNA for the CDR3: TGTGCCAGCAGTGCCATAGGGACAGGGGGCGACTATGGCTACACCTTC.